The 5 T cell receptor beta chains in this list originate from one sample, sequenced in a study of OX40 agonist ivuxolimab in advanced cancers. Here immunoSEQ multiplex PCR was the method, and the copy in TCRdb shows in-frame clones only, minus some. The table shows over 45,000 clones, with 75% to 85% occurring only once. The sequenced sample was CD4+ or CD8+ T cells sorted from blood, obtained in a trial of the OX40 agonist ivuxolimab. These receptors were collected from an adult with an advanced solid tumor such as melanoma, head and neck, liver or kidney cancer.

The sample holds a few counts of this clone. This chain links TRBV10-3 with TRBJ2-5; no definite D call. The V gene lost 5 bases and the J gene lost 2 bases, with 3 bases spanning the gap. Germline-derived CDR1 and CDR2 are ENHRY and SYGVKD. The CDR3 is 11 residues long. This chain's CDR3 is CAISSQETQYF. The CDR3 DNA reads TGTGCCATCAGTTCACAAGAGACCCAGTACTTC.

J is TRBJ2-7 and V is TRBV19; 8 bases are a match to TRBD1. Germline values: CDR1 LNHDA, CDR2 SQIVND (reference sequence). J was trimmed by 3 bases and V by 6 bases; bases with no gene match: 7. The CDR3 contains 14 residues. The CDR3 spells CASSPDRGVYEQYF. The CDR3 DNA is TGTGCCAGTAGCCCTGACAGGGGTGTCTACGAGCAGTACTTC.

The genes are TRBV5-3 and TRBJ2-7, with TRBD2 matching 8 bases. TRBV5-3 is given ORF status, its function remaining uncertain. CDR3 length equals 15 residues. J lost 0 bases, V lost 4 bases, and 6 bases had no gene match. CDR3 amino acids: CARSVSGVTSYEQYF. In DNA, the CDR3 is TGTGCCAGAAGCGTTAGCGGGGTGACCTCCTACGAGCAGTACTTC.

This clone has only one observation. J is TRBJ1-6 and V is TRBV7-2; tentative D call: TRBD1 (6 bases). Germline CDR1 SGHTA, CDR2 FQGNSA. CDR3 length: 15 amino acids. The ends were cut back, 5 bases at V and 10 bases at J, with 18 bases in the middle. CDR3 residues: CASSASGQRESPLHF. The CDR3 DNA reads as TGTGCCAGCAGCGCATCAGGACAGAGGGAGTCACCCCTCCACTTT.

This chain connects TRBV19 to TRBJ2-3; 10 bases are a match to TRBD2. V gave up 4 bases and J gave up 10 bases; unmatched junction bases: 8. The V gene's germline CDR1 is LNHDA and CDR2 SQIVND (reference sequence). The CDR3 runs 14 residues. CDR3 nucleotide sequence: TGTGCCAGTAGTACTTCTAGCGGGGGAATGTCGCAGTATTTT. Amino acids: CASSTSSGGMSQYF. Full variable domain (missing parts from reference TRBV19 and TRBJ2-3): DGGITQSPKYLFRKEGQNVTLSCEQNLNHDAMYWYRQDPGQGLRLIYYSQIVNDFQKGDIAEGYSVSREKKESFPLTVTSAQKNPTAFYLCASSTSSGGMSQYFGPGTRLTVL.